This T cell receptor (beta chain) was recovered during a study of T cells after yellow fever vaccination (dated by TCRdb to about 2019). With respect to the entire study: Libraries from fractions with low cell numbers were prepared with the SMART-Seq v4 Ultra Low Input RNA kit. To follow T-cell clones before and after primary and booster YFV17D yellow fever vaccination, bulk TCR alpha and beta repertoires were sequenced over time. Two healthy male donors, one aged 18 to 30 and one aged 30 to 40 years, made up the cohort. Blood was drawn at multiple timepoints before and after primary and secondary immunization, with bulk PBMC replicates and cell subsets isolated. What the work shows at the level of the full study, not this receptor alone: The secondary T-cell response was weaker than the primary response but faster, peaking on day 5 instead of day 15. After the booster, most clones that had expanded after primary vaccination were detected again (about 97% of CD4 and more than 80% of CD8), suggesting broad maintenance of memory. Only a couple of donors were included in the study, so the extent to which the findings can be generalized is limited. Computational filtering was required because FACS-sorted repertoires could contain abundant contaminating clonotypes from the bulk population. A small share of clonotypes was detected in both CD4 and CD8 compartments, with the overlap likely arising from convergent recombination.

The treatment or condition label here, explained by the study, means: live attenuated yellow fever vaccine strain. At each blood-draw timepoint, two biological replicates of bulk PBMCs were obtained. A standard Ficoll-Paque protocol was used to isolate PBMCs from peripheral blood. TriZol was used to extract RNA from bulk PBMCs, CD4 and CD8 fractions, and dextramer-positive and dextramer-negative fractions. The CDR3 runs 18 amino acids, cysteine and phenylalanine included. Kept here is only the CDR3 DNA, which spans 54 bases and is read in frame from base 1. On this clonotype: The clone's antigen remains unknown. No much larger clone exists at a distance of one base, and base qualities are not known.

TCR cDNA was made using 5'RACE template switching, a step that added a universal primer site and unique molecular identifiers. Priming of cDNA synthesis was performed from both the TCR alpha and TCR beta constant segments. Libraries were amplified in two PCR steps, with sample barcodes and sequencing adapters added in the second step. Sequencing of libraries was performed on Illumina HiSeq 2500 (2x100 bp) or NovaSeq (2x150 bp). The paper's processing steps were these. Demultiplexing of reads and collapsing into UMI consensus sequences were performed with MIGEC, and V(D)J alignment was carried out with MiXCR. Using edgeR on replicate PBMC samples, clonotypes were called vaccine-responding if FDR was below 0.01 and the log2 fold change was above 5 up to day 15. Each bulk clonotype was labeled CD4 or CD8 based on which sequenced repertoire, CD4 or CD8, contained the clonotype at higher abundance. TCRdb reran the public reads through fastp at Q25 and MiXCR, keeping productive beta chains. Duplicate CDR3 protein sequences are folded into a single record with the most common DNA and genes. The authors' filters were not applied to this entry. In all, the sample holds 500,000 to 550,000 distinct CDR3 sequences, and just over 20% of those were seen once. The ten top clones hold about a sixth of the sample.

The chain links TRBV21-1 with TRBJ2-2; no DNA check was done on the table's D call, TRBD2. TRBV21-1 is classified as a pseudogene. Sequences were derived from PBMCs, sampled less than 25 days after the first yellow fever vaccination. The source of this sequence is a man younger than 30 who received the YFV17D yellow fever vaccine. The nucleotide sequence reads TGTGCCAGCAGCAAGACAGGACTAGCGGGGGAGCACACCGGGGAGCTGTTTTTT. Translated, it gives CASSKTGLAGEHTGELFF.